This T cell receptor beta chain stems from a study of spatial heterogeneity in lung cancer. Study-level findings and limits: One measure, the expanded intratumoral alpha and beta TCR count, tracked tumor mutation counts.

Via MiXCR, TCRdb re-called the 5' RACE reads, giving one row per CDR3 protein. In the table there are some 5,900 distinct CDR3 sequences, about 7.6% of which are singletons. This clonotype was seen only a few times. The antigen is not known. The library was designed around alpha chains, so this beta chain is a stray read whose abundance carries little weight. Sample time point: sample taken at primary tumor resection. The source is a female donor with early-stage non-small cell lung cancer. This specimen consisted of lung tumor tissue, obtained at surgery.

CDR3 loop: CSARIPLGWETQYF. The DNA for the CDR3 is TGCAGTGCCCGCATACCCCTGGGATGGGAGACCCAGTACTTC. The chain links TRBV20-1 to TRBJ2-5; no definite D call. Germline CDR1 reads DFQATT; CDR2 reads SNEGSKA (reference sequence). The CDR3 spans 14 residues. Trimming removed 6 bases at V and 5 bases at J, with 19 bases between.